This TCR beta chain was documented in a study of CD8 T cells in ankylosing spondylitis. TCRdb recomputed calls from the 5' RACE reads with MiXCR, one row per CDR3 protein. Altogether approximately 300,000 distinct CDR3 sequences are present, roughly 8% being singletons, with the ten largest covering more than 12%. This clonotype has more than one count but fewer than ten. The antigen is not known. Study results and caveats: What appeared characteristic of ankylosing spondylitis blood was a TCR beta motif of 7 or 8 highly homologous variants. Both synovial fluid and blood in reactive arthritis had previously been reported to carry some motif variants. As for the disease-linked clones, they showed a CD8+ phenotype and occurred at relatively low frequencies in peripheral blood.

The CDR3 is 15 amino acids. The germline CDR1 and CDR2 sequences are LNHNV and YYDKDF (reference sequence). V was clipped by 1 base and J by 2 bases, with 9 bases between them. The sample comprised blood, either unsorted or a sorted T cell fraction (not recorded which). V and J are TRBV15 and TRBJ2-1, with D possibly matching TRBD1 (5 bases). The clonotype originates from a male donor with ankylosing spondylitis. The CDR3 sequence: CATSRVAGPYNEQFF. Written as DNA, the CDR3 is TGTGCCACCAGCAGAGTGGCAGGGCCCTACAATGAGCAGTTCTTC.